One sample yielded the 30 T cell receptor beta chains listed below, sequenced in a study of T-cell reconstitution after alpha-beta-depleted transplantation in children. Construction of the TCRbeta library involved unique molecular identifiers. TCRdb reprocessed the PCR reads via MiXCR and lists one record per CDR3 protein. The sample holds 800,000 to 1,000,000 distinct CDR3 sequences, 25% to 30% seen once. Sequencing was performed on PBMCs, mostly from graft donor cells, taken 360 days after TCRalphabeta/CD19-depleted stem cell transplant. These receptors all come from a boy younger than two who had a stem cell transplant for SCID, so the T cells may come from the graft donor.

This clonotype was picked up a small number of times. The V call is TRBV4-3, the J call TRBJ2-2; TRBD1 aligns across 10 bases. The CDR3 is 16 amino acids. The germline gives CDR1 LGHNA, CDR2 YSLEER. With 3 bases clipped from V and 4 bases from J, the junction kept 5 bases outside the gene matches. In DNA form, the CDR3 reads TGCGCCAGCAGCCAGATGGGACAGGGGATCACCGGGGAGCTGTTTTTT. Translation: CASSQMGQGITGELFF.

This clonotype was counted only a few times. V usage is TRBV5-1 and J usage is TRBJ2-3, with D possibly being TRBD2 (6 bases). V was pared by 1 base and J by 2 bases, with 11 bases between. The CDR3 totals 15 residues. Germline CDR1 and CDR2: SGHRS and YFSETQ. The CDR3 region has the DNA TGCGCCAGCAGCTTGTCAGGGACTTACACAGATACGCAGTATTTT. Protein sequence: CASSLSGTYTDTQYF.

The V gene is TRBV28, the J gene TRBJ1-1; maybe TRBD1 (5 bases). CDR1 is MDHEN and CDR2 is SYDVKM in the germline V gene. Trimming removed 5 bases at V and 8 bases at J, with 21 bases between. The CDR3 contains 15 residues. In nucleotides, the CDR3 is TGTGCCAGCAGTCTGGGCACGAGGGGCGCGTGGGAAGCTTTCTTT. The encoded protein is CASSLGTRGAWEAFF.

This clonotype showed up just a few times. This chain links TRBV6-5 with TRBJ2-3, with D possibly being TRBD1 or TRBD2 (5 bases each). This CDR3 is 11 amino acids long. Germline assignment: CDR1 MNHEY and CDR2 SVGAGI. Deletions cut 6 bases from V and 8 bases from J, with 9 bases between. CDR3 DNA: TGTGCCAGCAGAAGGGACCTTACGCAGTATTTT. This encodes CASRRDLTQYF.

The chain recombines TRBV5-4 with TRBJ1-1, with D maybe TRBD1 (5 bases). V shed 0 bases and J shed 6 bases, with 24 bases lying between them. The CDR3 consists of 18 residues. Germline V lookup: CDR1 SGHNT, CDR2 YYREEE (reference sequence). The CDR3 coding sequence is TGTGCCAGCAGCTTGGAGCTCTTAGGAGGGGCCCGTATTTCTGAAGCTTTCTTT. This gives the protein CASSLELLGGARISEAFF.

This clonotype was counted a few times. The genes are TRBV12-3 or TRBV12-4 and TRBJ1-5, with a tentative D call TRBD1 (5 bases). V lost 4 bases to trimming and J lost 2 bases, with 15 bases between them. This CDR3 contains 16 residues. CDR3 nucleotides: TGTGCCAGCAGTTCTCTCGGGACCGCGGGCAATCAGCCCCAGCATTTT. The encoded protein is CASSSLGTAGNQPQHF.

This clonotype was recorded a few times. CDR3 in amino acids: CASSPRLAGPTGELFF. The CDR3 bases are TGTGCCAGCAGTCCGAGACTAGCGGGGCCAACCGGGGAGCTGTTTTTT. The chain is built from TRBV9 and TRBJ2-2; 11 nucleotides line up with TRBD2. Trimming removed 5 bases from V and 5 bases from J; junction bases left unmatched: 8. The CDR3 runs to 16 residues. The germline CDR1 and CDR2 sequences are SGDLS and YYNGEE.

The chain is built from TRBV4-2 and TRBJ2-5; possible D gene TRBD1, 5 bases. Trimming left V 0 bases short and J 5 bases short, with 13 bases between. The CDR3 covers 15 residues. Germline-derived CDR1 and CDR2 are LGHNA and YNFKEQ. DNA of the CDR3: TGTGCCAGCAGCCAAGAATTGACAGTGATGGAGACCCAGTACTTC. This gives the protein CASSQELTVMETQYF.

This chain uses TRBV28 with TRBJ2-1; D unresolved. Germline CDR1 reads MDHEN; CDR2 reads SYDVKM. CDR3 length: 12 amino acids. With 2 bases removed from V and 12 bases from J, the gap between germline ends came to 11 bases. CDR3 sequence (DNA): TGTGCCAGCAGTTTACGGGTAATGCGGCAGTTCTTC. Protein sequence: CASSLRVMRQFF.

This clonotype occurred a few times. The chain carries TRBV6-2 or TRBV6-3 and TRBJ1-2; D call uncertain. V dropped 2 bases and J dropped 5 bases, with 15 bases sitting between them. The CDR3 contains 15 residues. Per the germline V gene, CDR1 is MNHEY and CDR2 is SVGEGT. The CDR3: CASSYPGRTNYGYTF. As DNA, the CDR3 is TGTGCCAGCAGTTACCCCGGCCGTACAAATTATGGCTACACCTTC.

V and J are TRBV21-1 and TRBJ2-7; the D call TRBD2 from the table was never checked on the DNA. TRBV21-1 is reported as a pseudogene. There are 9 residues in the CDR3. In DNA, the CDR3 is TGTGCCAGCTGGAGGGAGCAGTACTTC. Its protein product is CASWREQYF.

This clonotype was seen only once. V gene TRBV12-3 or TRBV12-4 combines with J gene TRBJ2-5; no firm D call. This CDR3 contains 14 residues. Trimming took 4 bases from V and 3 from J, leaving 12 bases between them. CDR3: CASSWGSQKETQYF. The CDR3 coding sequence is TGTGCCAGCAGTTGGGGATCACAGAAAGAGACCCAGTACTTC.

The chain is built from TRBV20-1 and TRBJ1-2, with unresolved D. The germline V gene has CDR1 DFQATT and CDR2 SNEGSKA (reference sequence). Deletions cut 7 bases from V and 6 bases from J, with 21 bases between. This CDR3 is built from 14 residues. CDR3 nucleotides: TGCAGTGTTCAGAGGATAGCCTTCGACGATGGCTACACCTTC. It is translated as CSVQRIAFDDGYTF.

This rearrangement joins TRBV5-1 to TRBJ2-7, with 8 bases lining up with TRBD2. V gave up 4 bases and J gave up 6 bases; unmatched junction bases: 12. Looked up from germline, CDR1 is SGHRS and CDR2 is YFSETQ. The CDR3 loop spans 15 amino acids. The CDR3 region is CASSDVSGTGVEQYF. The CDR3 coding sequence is TGCGCCAGCAGCGACGTTAGCGGGACGGGAGTCGAGCAGTACTTC.

CDR3 region: CASRAGTGINQPQHF. DNA for the CDR3: TGTGCCAGCAGGGCTGGGACAGGCATCAATCAGCCCCAGCATTTT. This chain connects TRBV7-8 to TRBJ1-5; TRBD1 matches 8 bases. V gave up 6 bases and J gave up 3 bases; unmatched junction bases: 7. Germline V lookup: CDR1 SGHVS, CDR2 FQNEAQ. CDR3 length: 15 residues.

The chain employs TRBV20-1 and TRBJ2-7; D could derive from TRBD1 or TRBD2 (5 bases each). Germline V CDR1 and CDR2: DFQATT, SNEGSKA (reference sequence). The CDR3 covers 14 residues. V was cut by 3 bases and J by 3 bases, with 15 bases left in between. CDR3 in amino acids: CSARGRDGHYEQYF. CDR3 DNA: TGCAGTGCTAGGGGCCGGGACGGCCACTACGAGCAGTACTTC.

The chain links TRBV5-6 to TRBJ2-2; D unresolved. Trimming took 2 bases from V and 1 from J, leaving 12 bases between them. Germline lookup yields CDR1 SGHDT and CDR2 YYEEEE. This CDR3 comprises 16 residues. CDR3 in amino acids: CASSFSASLNTGELFF. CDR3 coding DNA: TGTGCCAGCAGCTTTTCGGCTTCCTTGAACACCGGGGAGCTGTTTTTT.

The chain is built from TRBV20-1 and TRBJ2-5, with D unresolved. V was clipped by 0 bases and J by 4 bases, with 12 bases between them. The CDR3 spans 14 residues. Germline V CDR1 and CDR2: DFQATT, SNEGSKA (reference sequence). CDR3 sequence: CSARDRKGRETQYF. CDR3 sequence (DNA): TGCAGTGCTAGAGATCGGAAAGGGCGAGAGACCCAGTACTTC.

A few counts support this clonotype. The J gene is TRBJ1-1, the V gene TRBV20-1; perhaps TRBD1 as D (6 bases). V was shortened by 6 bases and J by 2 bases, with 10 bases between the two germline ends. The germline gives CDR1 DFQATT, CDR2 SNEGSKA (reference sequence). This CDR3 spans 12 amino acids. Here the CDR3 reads CSAPGANTEAFF. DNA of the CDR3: TGCAGTGCCCCAGGGGCTAACACTGAAGCTTTCTTT.

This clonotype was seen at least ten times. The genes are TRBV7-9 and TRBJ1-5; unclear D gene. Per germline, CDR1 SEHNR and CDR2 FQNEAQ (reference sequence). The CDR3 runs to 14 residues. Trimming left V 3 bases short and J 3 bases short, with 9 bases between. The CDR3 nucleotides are TGTGCCAGCAGCTTCACGGGAGACAATCAGCCCCAGCATTTT. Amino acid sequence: CASSFTGDNQPQHF.

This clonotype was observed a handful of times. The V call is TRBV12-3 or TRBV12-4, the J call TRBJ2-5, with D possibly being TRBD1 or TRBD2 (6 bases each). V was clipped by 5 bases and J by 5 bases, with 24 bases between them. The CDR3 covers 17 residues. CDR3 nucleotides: TGTGCCAGCAGTCCTAACGAGTGGGGGGCTAAAGGGGAGACCCAGTACTTC. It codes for CASSPNEWGAKGETQYF.

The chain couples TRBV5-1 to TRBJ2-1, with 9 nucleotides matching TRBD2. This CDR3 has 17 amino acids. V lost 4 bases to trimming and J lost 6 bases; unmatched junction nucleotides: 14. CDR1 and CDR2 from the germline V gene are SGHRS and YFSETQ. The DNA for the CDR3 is TGCGCCAGCAGCAGCGGCTCCACGGCGGGGGGGCTCAATGAGCAGTTCTTC. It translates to CASSSGSTAGGLNEQFF.

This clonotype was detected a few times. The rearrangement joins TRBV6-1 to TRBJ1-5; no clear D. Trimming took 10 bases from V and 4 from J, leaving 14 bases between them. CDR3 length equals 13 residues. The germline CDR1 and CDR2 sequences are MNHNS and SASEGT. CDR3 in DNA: TGTGCCACCCGGCCAACAGAGAATCAGCCCCAGCATTTT. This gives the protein CATRPTENQPQHF.

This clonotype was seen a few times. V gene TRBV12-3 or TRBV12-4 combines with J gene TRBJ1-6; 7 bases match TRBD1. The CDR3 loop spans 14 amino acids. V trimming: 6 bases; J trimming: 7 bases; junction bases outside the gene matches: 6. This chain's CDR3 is CASSNRGKNSPLHF. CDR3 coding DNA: TGTGCCAGCAGCAACAGGGGAAAGAATTCACCCCTCCACTTT.

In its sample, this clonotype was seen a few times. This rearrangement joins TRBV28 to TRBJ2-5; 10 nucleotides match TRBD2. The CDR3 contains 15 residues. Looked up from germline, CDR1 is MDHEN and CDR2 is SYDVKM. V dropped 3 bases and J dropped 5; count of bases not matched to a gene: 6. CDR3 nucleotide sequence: TGTGCCAGCAGTTTTAGCGGGGGGACCTCCGAGACCCAGTACTTC. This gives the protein CASSFSGGTSETQYF.

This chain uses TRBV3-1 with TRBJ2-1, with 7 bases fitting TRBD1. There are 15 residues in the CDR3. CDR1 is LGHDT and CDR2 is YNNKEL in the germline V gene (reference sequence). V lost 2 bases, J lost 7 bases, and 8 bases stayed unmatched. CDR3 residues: CASSQQPGQPNEQFF. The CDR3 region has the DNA TGTGCCAGCAGCCAACAGCCGGGACAGCCAAATGAGCAGTTCTTC.

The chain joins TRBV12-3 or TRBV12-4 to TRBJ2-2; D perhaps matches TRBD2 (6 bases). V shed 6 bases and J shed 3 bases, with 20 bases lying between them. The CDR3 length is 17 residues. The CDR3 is CASSCSGVCPDTGELFF. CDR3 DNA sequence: TGTGCCAGCAGCTGCTCGGGGGTATGTCCGGACACCGGGGAGCTGTTTTTT.

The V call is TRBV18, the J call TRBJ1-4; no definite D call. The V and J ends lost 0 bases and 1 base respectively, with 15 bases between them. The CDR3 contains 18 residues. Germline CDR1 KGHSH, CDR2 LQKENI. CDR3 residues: CASSPPYARGGTNEKLFF. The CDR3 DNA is TGTGCCAGCTCACCACCGTACGCCCGGGGAGGAACTAATGAAAAACTGTTTTTT.

DNA of the CDR3: TGTGCCAGCAGCTTAGGGTGGGAGACAGGGCGCACAGATACGCAGTATTTT. Protein: CASSLGWETGRTDTQYF. This chain connects TRBV11-2 to TRBJ2-3; TRBD1 matches at 7 bases. Trimming cost V 1 base and J 1 base; bases outside gene matches: 8. Germline V CDR1 and CDR2: SGHAT, FQNNGV. The CDR3 totals 17 residues. The full variable domain, completed using reference TRBV11-2 and TRBJ2-3, is EAGVAQSPRYKIIEKRQSVAFWCNPISGHATLYWYQQILGQGPKLLIQFQNNGVVDDSQLPKDRFSAERLKGVDSTLKIQPAKLEDSAVYLCASSLGWETGRTDTQYFGPGTRLTVL.

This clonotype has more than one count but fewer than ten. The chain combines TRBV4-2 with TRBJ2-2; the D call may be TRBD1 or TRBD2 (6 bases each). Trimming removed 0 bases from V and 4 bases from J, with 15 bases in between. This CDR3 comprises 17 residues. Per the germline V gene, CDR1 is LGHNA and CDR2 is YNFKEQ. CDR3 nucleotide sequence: TGTGCCAGCAGCCAAGACCTGAGGGGGGCGGGCACCGGGGAGCTGTTTTTT. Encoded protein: CASSQDLRGAGTGELFF.